What follows are 27 T cell receptor beta chains derived from one specimen sequenced in a study of monozygotic twins with inflammatory bowel disease. Following a re-call of the 5' RACE reads, TCRdb has one entry per CDR3 protein and lacks DNA. This table lists 310,000 or so distinct CDR3 sequences. Sequencing used blood. The receptor source for this set is a human donor with ulcerative colitis or Crohn's disease, or a healthy co-twin of an affected twin (not recorded which).

The chain couples TRBV20-1 to TRBJ2-5. Per the germline V gene, CDR1 is DFQATT and CDR2 is SNEGSKA (reference sequence). The CDR3 extends over 12 amino acids. The CDR3 protein is CSAVGIQETQYF.

V usage is TRBV23-1 and J usage is TRBJ2-5; checking the TCRdb D call of TRBD2 is not possible without DNA. TRBV23-1 is given ORF status, its function remaining uncertain. The CDR3 is made up of 16 amino acids. The CDR3 protein is CASSHEVRNEGETQYF.

The chain is built from TRBV5-1 and TRBJ1-4. The CDR3 covers 16 residues. Germline assignment: CDR1 SGHRS and CDR2 YFSETQ. CDR3 residues: CASSENPIGVNEKLFF.

The rearrangement uses TRBV6-1 and TRBJ2-5; TCRdb's D call, TRBD1, is unchecked because there is no DNA. Germline-derived CDR1 and CDR2 are MNHNS and SASEGT. The CDR3 runs to 17 residues. Here the CDR3 reads CASSEWAEAAGQETQYF.

The chain employs TRBV20-1 and TRBJ1-3. The germline V gene encodes CDR1 DFQATT and CDR2 SNEGSKA (reference sequence). This CDR3 contains 15 residues. This CDR3 is CSARDPHDSGNTIYF.

The chain is built from TRBV11-2 and TRBJ1-3. Germline V lookup: CDR1 SGHAT, CDR2 FQNNGV. CDR3 length equals 12 residues. The CDR3 sequence: CASSPDGNTIYF.

The chain uses TRBV5-1 and TRBJ1-1; the D call of TRBD1 rests on TCRdb alone, since no DNA is present to check it. This CDR3 comprises 13 residues. Germline CDR1 SGHRS, CDR2 YFSETQ. The CDR3 spells CASSLEARTEAFF.

The genes are TRBV28 and TRBJ2-7; lacking DNA, the TRBD1 call made by TCRdb goes unchecked. This CDR3 is 13 amino acids long. From germline, CDR1 is MDHEN and CDR2 SYDVKM. The CDR3 loop is CASSSGQQYEQYF.

CDR3 protein: CASGLVLGGARNEQFF. The chain links TRBV12-5 to TRBJ2-1; without DNA, the TCRdb call of TRBD2 cannot be checked. Germline values: CDR1 LGHNT, CDR2 FRNRAP. The length of the CDR3 is 16 residues.

The V call is TRBV6-1, the J call TRBJ1-2. CDR3 length: 15 residues. Germline assignment: CDR1 MNHNS and CDR2 SASEGT. The chain's CDR3 is CASFLGSSKDYGYTF.

The rearrangement links TRBV4-3 to TRBJ1-2. This CDR3 comprises 15 residues. In germline, CDR1 is LGHNA, CDR2 YSLEER. This CDR3 is CASSQESRADYGYTF.

The chain employs TRBV6-1 and TRBJ2-3; TCRdb gives TRBD2 as the D gene, but with no DNA this cannot be confirmed. Germline CDR1 reads MNHNS; CDR2 reads SASEGT. The CDR3 consists of 18 residues. CDR3 residues: CASSTGTSGRVGTDTQYF.

The chain links TRBV5-6 to TRBJ1-2; TCRdb proposes TRBD1, but this gene call is untestable without DNA. The CDR3 sequence is 13 residues long. The germline V gene has CDR1 SGHDT and CDR2 YYEEEE. The CDR3 spells CASSRRQNYGYTF.

The rearrangement joins TRBV2 to TRBJ1-5; TCRdb lists TRBD1, though no DNA is available to test this call. The CDR3 has 14 residues. The germline V gene encodes CDR1 SNHLY and CDR2 FYNNEI. The CDR3 region is CASSVGGADQPQHF.

This sequence joins TRBV7-9 and TRBJ1-1; without DNA, the TCRdb call of TRBD1 cannot be checked. CDR3 length equals 15 residues. Germline assignment: CDR1 SEHNR and CDR2 FQNEAQ (reference sequence). CDR3 sequence reads: CASTKEGFGGTEAFF.

The CDR3 loop is CASSLGGTLSYEQYF. The chain couples TRBV12-3 or TRBV12-4 to TRBJ2-7; the D gene TCRdb calls, TRBD1, cannot be checked with no DNA. The length of the CDR3 is 15 residues.

The J gene is TRBJ1-5, the V gene TRBV20-1. The CDR3 has 15 amino acids. Germline loops: CDR1 DFQATT, CDR2 SNEGSKA (reference sequence). CDR3 amino acids: CSARSPGLINQPQHF.

The chain combines TRBV20-1 with TRBJ2-2; TCRdb reports TRBD1, a call that lacks DNA to check it against. This CDR3 has 13 residues. CDR1 and CDR2 (germline): DFQATT, SNEGSKA (reference sequence). CDR3: CSAPPGGTGELFF.

The genes are TRBV18 and TRBJ1-4. CDR3 size: 18 residues. CDR1 is KGHSH, CDR2 LQKENI, per germline. The CDR3 protein is CASSPTTGGAPLLEKLFF.

This sequence joins TRBV18 and TRBJ1-5; TCRdb calls TRBD1, which cannot be checked without DNA. This CDR3 region has 17 residues. The germline gives CDR1 KGHSH, CDR2 LQKENI. The CDR3 region is CASSDSTGTPSNQPQHF.

This chain connects TRBV29-1 to TRBJ2-2. From germline, CDR1 is SQVTM and CDR2 ANQGSEA. The CDR3 has 11 residues. The CDR3 reads CSVSRTGELFF.

The V call is TRBV20-1, the J call TRBJ2-1; the D call of TRBD1 rests on TCRdb alone, since no DNA is present to check it. The CDR3 totals 13 residues. Germline V gene lookup returns CDR1 DFQATT and CDR2 SNEGSKA (reference sequence). CDR3 in amino acids: CSARRTGSGEQFF.

CDR3 residues: CSVARNSYEQYF. The chain uses TRBV29-1 and TRBJ2-7. CDR1 and CDR2 (germline): SQVTM, ANQGSEA. The length of the CDR3 is 12 residues.

The chain carries TRBV7-2 and TRBJ2-7; TCRdb's D call of TRBD1 is untestable without DNA. The CDR3 sequence is 13 residues long. Germline CDR1 and CDR2: SGHTA and FQGNSA. CDR3 amino acids: CASSLGGGGEQYF.

The CDR3 sequence is CASSLEAESSYNEQFF. The rearrangement joins TRBV7-8 to TRBJ2-1. The germline V gene has CDR1 SGHVS and CDR2 FQNEAQ. The CDR3 has 16 residues.

V usage is TRBV12-3 or TRBV12-4 and J usage is TRBJ1-1; lacking DNA, the TRBD1 call made by TCRdb goes unchecked. The CDR3 spans 13 residues. The CDR3 loop is CASSPQGITEAFF.

The CDR3: CASGFGLVNYGYTF. V usage is TRBV12-5 and J usage is TRBJ1-2. There are 14 residues in the CDR3. From germline, CDR1 is LGHNT and CDR2 FRNRAP.